What follows are 23 T cell receptor beta chains derived from one specimen sequenced in a study of blood T cell repertoires in COVID-19. Data came from immunoSEQ multiplex PCR; TCRdb stores just in-frame clones and leaves some out. The sample lists fewer than 350,000 clones; 86% were seen once. The sequencing sample was made of peripheral blood. These receptors were obtained from a woman younger than 45 who had recovered from COVID-19.

This clone was observed a single time. The genes are TRBV29-1 and TRBJ1-2, with D unresolved. The V end was cut by 3 bases, the J end by 0 bases, with 8 bases between. The CDR3 has 13 amino acids. From germline, CDR1 is SQVTM and CDR2 ANQGSEA. Written as DNA, the CDR3 is TGCAGCGTTGAGCTCACTACTAACTATGGCTACACCTTC. Amino acids: CSVELTTNYGYTF.

V is TRBV7-9 and J is TRBJ2-5; D is ambiguous. With 5 bases removed from V and 4 bases from J, the gap between germline ends came to 11 bases. CDR1 and CDR2 from the germline V gene are SEHNR and FQNEAQ (reference sequence). The CDR3 runs 13 residues. CDR3 nucleotides: TGTGCCAGCAGCGCCCTACCGGGAGAGACCCAGTACTTC. Translating it yields CASSALPGETQYF. The entire variable domain, with the rest obtained from reference TRBV7-9 and TRBJ2-5, is as follows: DTGVSQNPRHKITKRGQNVTFRCDPISEHNRLYWYRQTLGQGPEFLTYFQNEAQLEKSRLLSDRFSAERPKGSFSTLEIQRTEQGDSAMYLCASSALPGETQYFGPGTRLLVL.

The chain employs TRBV5-6 and TRBJ2-7, with 10 bases aligning to TRBD1. The CDR3 length is 15 residues. The V gene end was trimmed by 0 bases and the J gene end by 6 bases; junction bases not matched to a gene: 6. Looked up from germline, CDR1 is SGHDT and CDR2 is YYEEEE. In DNA form, the CDR3 reads TGTGCCAGCAGCTTGGTGAGACAGGGGGCGGGCGAGCAGTACTTC. It codes for CASSLVRQGAGEQYF.

The chain has TRBV7-2 and TRBJ1-2; the match to TRBD1 covers 8 bases. V dropped 3 bases and J dropped 2; count of bases not matched to a gene: 11. CDR1 and CDR2 from the germline V gene are SGHTA and FQGNSA. The CDR3 spans 17 residues. For the CDR3, the DNA is TGTGCCAGCAGCTTTCCTGGCAGGGGGCAACCCAACTATGGCTACACCTTC. Protein sequence: CASSFPGRGQPNYGYTF.

This clone was seen only a few times. The chain has TRBV19 and TRBJ2-3; TRBD2 aligns across 11 bases. V lost 5 bases to trimming and J lost 1 base; unmatched junction nucleotides: 5. Germline V gene sequence: CDR1 LNHDA, CDR2 SQIVND (reference sequence). CDR3 length equals 16 residues. The CDR3 nucleotides read TGTGCCAGTAGTGCGCAACTAGCGGGGGGCACAGATACGCAGTATTTT. Translation gives CASSAQLAGGTDTQYF.

The chain couples TRBV14 to TRBJ2-1; 10 bases fit TRBD2. V lost 0 bases, J lost 14 bases, and 10 bases stayed unmatched. Looked up from germline, CDR1 is SGHDN and CDR2 is FVKESK. This CDR3 region has 15 residues. CDR3: CASSQDGTSDPVEFF. As DNA, the CDR3 is TGTGCCAGCAGCCAAGACGGGACTAGCGACCCCGTAGAGTTCTTC.

J is TRBJ2-1 and V is TRBV6-2 or TRBV6-3, with a weak D call TRBD2 (6 bases). CDR3 length: 11 amino acids. Germline V gene sequence: CDR1 MNHEY, CDR2 SVGEGT. V was cut by 5 bases and J by 10 bases, with 9 bases left in between. The CDR3 reads CASSREKEQFF. The CDR3 nucleotides are TGTGCCAGCAGTCGGGAGAAAGAGCAGTTCTTC.

This chain connects TRBV10-1 to TRBJ2-2; D might be TRBD2 (6 bases). Between the trimmed V and J ends, which lost 6 bases and 5 bases, there was a span of 13 bases. CDR3 length: 14 residues. Germline V gene data show CDR1 as WNHNN and CDR2 as SYGVQD (reference sequence). CDR3 DNA sequence: TGCGCCAGCAGCTCGGGACTGGAGACCGGGGAGCTGTTTTTT. Its translation is CASSSGLETGELFF.

The chain couples TRBV5-4 to TRBJ2-2; TRBD2 matches 8 bases. Trimming cost V 0 bases and J 5 bases; bases outside gene matches: 6. This CDR3 is built from 16 residues. The V gene's germline CDR1 is SGHNT and CDR2 YYREEE (reference sequence). This CDR3 is CASSLAGRGGTGELFF. The CDR3 DNA follows: TGTGCCAGCAGCTTGGCAGGCCGGGGGGGGACCGGGGAGCTGTTTTTT.

V gene TRBV7-3 combines with J gene TRBJ1-1; D ambiguous. The V end lost 3 bases, the J end lost 4 bases, and 9 bases lay between the germline ends. Per germline, CDR1 SGHTA and CDR2 FQGTGA. This CDR3 comprises 13 residues. The CDR3 DNA sequence: TGTGCCAGCAGCTTCTCCCGGAGCACTGAAGCTTTCTTT. Translated, it gives CASSFSRSTEAFF.

The chain has TRBV6-5 and TRBJ2-2, with 7 bases that match TRBD1. In germline, CDR1 is MNHEY, CDR2 SVGAGI. The junction had 9 bases not matched to a gene; V was cut back by 10 bases and J by 7 bases. The CDR3 is 13 residues long. This CDR3 is CATLGQRGGELFF. CDR3 coding DNA: TGTGCCACCCTGGGACAGCGCGGCGGGGAGCTGTTTTTT.

This chain links TRBV7-9 with TRBJ2-7, with a tentative D call TRBD1 (5 bases). The CDR3 loop spans 14 amino acids. Deletions cut 3 bases from V and 5 bases from J, with 14 bases between. The V gene's germline CDR1 is SEHNR and CDR2 FQNEAQ (reference sequence). The CDR3 bases are TGTGCCAGCAGCTTGGGGCAGGTTATCCACGAGCAGTACTTC. It is translated as CASSLGQVIHEQYF.

The J gene is TRBJ1-5, the V gene TRBV12-3 or TRBV12-4; D is unclear. The CDR3 is made up of 13 amino acids. Deletions cut 6 bases from V and 6 bases from J, with 12 bases between. The CDR3 coding sequence is TGTGCCAGCAGCTTTGCGGGGATTCAGCCCCAGCATTTT. Its protein product is CASSFAGIQPQHF.

The genes are TRBV5-1 and TRBJ1-2; perhaps TRBD1 as D (6 bases). V was pared by 1 base and J by 1 base, with 11 bases between. This CDR3 comprises 15 residues. The germline V gene has CDR1 SGHRS and CDR2 YFSETQ. Here the CDR3 DNA reads TGCGCCAGCAGCTTGACGGACAGTATTAACTATGGCTACACCTTC. This translates into CASSLTDSINYGYTF.

V usage is TRBV7-8 and J usage is TRBJ2-3, with TRBD2 as a possible D gene (6 bases). V gave up 1 base and J gave up 2 bases, with 16 bases separating them. The CDR3 totals 17 residues. Germline V lookup: CDR1 SGHVS, CDR2 FQNEAQ. The CDR3 sequence is CASSLGPAGTTTDTQYF. DNA of the CDR3: TGTGCCAGCAGCTTAGGACCTGCGGGGACGACCACAGATACGCAGTATTTT.

This chain joins TRBV5-1 and TRBJ2-4; D might be TRBD1 (6 bases). CDR1 and CDR2 (germline): SGHRS, YFSETQ. Trimming shortened V by 0 bases and J by 5 bases, and 9 bases separated the two germline ends. CDR3 length: 14 amino acids. The CDR3 sequence is CASSLDRTENIQYF. CDR3 in DNA: TGCGCCAGCAGCTTGGACCGGACAGAAAACATTCAGTACTTC.

V gene TRBV2 combines with J gene TRBJ2-5; the D gene is possibly TRBD2 (5 bases). Germline values: CDR1 SNHLY, CDR2 FYNNEI. CDR3 length: 12 amino acids. Trimming removed 8 bases at V and 4 bases at J, with 11 bases between. This CDR3 is CASGGGPETQYF. The DNA for the CDR3 is TGTGCCAGCGGTGGAGGTCCAGAGACCCAGTACTTC.

V usage is TRBV19 and J usage is TRBJ2-2; weak D call: TRBD1 (6 bases). CDR3 size: 15 residues. The V and J ends lost 4 bases and 4 bases respectively, with 13 bases between them. Germline values: CDR1 LNHDA, CDR2 SQIVND (reference sequence). Written as DNA, the CDR3 is TGTGCCAGTAGTACGCCGGGACAAACCACCGGGGAGCTGTTTTTT. This codes for CASSTPGQTTGELFF.

The gene calls are TRBV7-9 and TRBJ2-2; 7 bases match TRBD1. V shed 2 bases and J 5 bases; nucleotides not matched to a gene: 11. This CDR3 has 17 residues. The germline V gene has CDR1 SEHNR and CDR2 FQNEAQ (reference sequence). CDR3 DNA: TGTGCCAGCAGCTTAAAGGACAGGCAGGTGGTAACCGGGGAGCTGTTTTTT. As protein: CASSLKDRQVVTGELFF.

This clone has only one observation. The chain employs TRBV3-1 (or the pseudogene TRBV3-2) and TRBJ1-1; TRBD1 agrees at 8 bases. Germline V lookup: CDR1 LGHDT, CDR2 YNNKEL (reference sequence). J was trimmed by 3 bases and V by 0 bases; bases with no gene match: 9. CDR3 size: 17 residues. The CDR3, as DNA: TGTGCCAGCAGCCAAGACCCCAGGGGGCTAATGGACACTGAAGCTTTCTTT. It specifies CASSQDPRGLMDTEAFF.

This clone was detected only once. The genes are TRBV18 and TRBJ1-4, with D maybe TRBD1 (5 bases). Deletions cut 0 bases from V and 7 bases from J, with 15 bases between. The CDR3 is 16 amino acids. CDR1 and CDR2 from the germline V gene are KGHSH and LQKENI. The chain's CDR3 is CASSPPGEGRGEKLFF. The CDR3 nucleotides are TGTGCCAGCTCACCACCGGGGGAGGGGCGCGGTGAAAAACTGTTTTTT.

The genes are TRBV6-4 and TRBJ1-2; D is possibly TRBD1 (5 bases). Germline values: CDR1 MRHNA, CDR2 SNTAGT. V dropped 2 bases and J dropped 4 bases, with 14 bases sitting between them. This CDR3 spans 15 amino acids. CDR3 amino acids: CASSDGTADSYGYTF. In nucleotides, the CDR3 is TGTGCCAGCAGTGACGGAACGGCAGACAGCTATGGCTACACCTTC.

The chain carries TRBV11-3 and TRBJ2-1; 10 bases line up with TRBD2. Unmatched junction bases numbered 6, after V lost 0 bases and J lost 10 bases. From germline, CDR1 is SGHNT and CDR2 YENEEA. This CDR3 contains 15 residues. CDR3 bases: TGTGCCAGCAGCTTAGATCTAGCGGGAGTTACGGAGCAGTTCTTC. This gives the protein CASSLDLAGVTEQFF.